This T cell receptor beta chain is drawn from a study of blood T cell repertoires in COVID-19. In the study overall: Acute and convalescent COVID-19 samples came from the United States, Italy and Spain.

The CDR3 has 16 amino acids. Looked up from germline, CDR1 is SGHRS and CDR2 is YFSETQ. V was pared by 3 bases and J by 2 bases, with 18 bases between. Data came from immunoSEQ multiplex PCR; TCRdb stores just in-frame clones and leaves some out. The data contain 130,000 to 150,000 clones, about 90% of them singletons. The source material was PBMCs or T cells enriched from blood (not recorded which). The TCR originated in a man in his fifties or sixties who had recovered from COVID-19. The V gene is TRBV5-1, the J gene TRBJ2-7, with D maybe TRBD1 (6 bases). This CDR3 reads CASSSAGAGLTYEQYF. CDR3 nucleotide sequence: TGCGCCAGCAGCTCCGCAGGGGCAGGACTGACCTACGAGCAGTACTTC. Supplemented by reference TRBV5-1 and TRBJ2-7, the full variable domain reads KAGVTQTPRYLIKTRGQQVTLSCSPISGHRSVSWYQQTPGQGLQFLFEYFSETQRNKGNFPGRFSGRQFSNSRSEMNVSTLELGDSALYLCASSSAGAGLTYEQYFGPGTRLTVT.